The 19 T cell receptor beta chains in this list originate from one sample, sequenced in a study of cytomegalovirus exposure and HLA in healthy donors. Primers for the PCR totalled 60 Vbeta and 13 Jbeta. Some clones are missing from TCRdb's copy, which holds only in-frame ones; the method was immunoSEQ multiplex PCR. The repertoire includes roughly 63,000 clones, around 68% of them detected once, and about 23% sits in the top ten. Sequenced material: PBMCs. These receptors were taken from a man aged 45-65 years in good health and CMV-seropositive.

The rearrangement uses TRBV4-3 and TRBJ1-2; D remains unclear. The CDR3 covers 16 residues. The germline gives CDR1 LGHNA, CDR2 YSLEER. V was pared by 5 bases and J by 4 bases, with 20 bases between. In DNA, the CDR3 is TGCGCCAGCAGCGAGGCAGATGACCTCCTTCTCTATGGCTACACCTTC. Translation gives CASSEADDLLLYGYTF.

The V gene is TRBV5-1, the J gene TRBJ1-2, with 8 bases aligning to TRBD1. The CDR3 runs 15 residues. Trimming took 5 bases from V and 6 from J; bases not matched to a gene: 12. Looked up from germline, CDR1 is SGHRS and CDR2 is YFSETQ. The CDR3 DNA reads TGCGCCAGCAGACGACAGACAGGGGCCCTCGATGGCTACACCTTC. Protein: CASRRQTGALDGYTF.

DNA for the CDR3: TGTGCCAGCAGCGTACTAGCGGGCTCCTACAATGAGCAGTTCTTC. Translating gives CASSVLAGSYNEQFF. V usage is TRBV9 and J usage is TRBJ2-1; 8 bases agree with TRBD2. The CDR3 spans 15 residues. The germline gives CDR1 SGDLS, CDR2 YYNGEE. The ends lost 1 base at V and 0 bases at J; junction bases unmatched: 0.

The chain uses TRBV6-5 and TRBJ1-5; maybe TRBD1 (6 bases). The CDR3 is made up of 13 amino acids. Germline-derived CDR1 and CDR2 are MNHEY and SVGAGI. V was clipped by 6 bases and J by 4 bases, with 10 bases between them. The CDR3 bases are TGTGCCAGCAGGACAGGACCTAATCAGCCCCAGCATTTT. It encodes CASRTGPNQPQHF.

The table lists this clone with a count of one. The chain is built from TRBV28 and TRBJ2-1; the match to TRBD2 covers 11 bases. The CDR3 length is 17 residues. V gave up 3 bases and J gave up 2 bases; unmatched junction bases: 6. CDR1 is MDHEN and CDR2 is SYDVKM in the germline V gene. CDR3 sequence reads: CASSFTSGRVAYNEQFF. The CDR3 region has the DNA TGTGCCAGCAGTTTTACTAGCGGGAGAGTCGCCTACAATGAGCAGTTCTTC. Combining the CDR3 with reference TRBV28 and TRBJ2-1 gives the whole variable domain DVKVTQSSRYLVKRTGEKVFLECVQDMDHENMFWYRQDPGLGLRLIYFSYDVKMKEKGDIPEGYSVSREKKERFSLILESASTNQTSMYLCASSFTSGRVAYNEQFFGPGTRLTVL.

The chain couples TRBV7-3 to TRBJ2-1; D possibly corresponds to TRBD2 (6 bases). The V gene lost 3 bases and the J gene lost 15 bases, with 12 bases spanning the gap. The CDR3 loop spans 11 amino acids. Germline V gene lookup returns CDR1 SGHTA and CDR2 FQGTGA. CDR3 nucleotide sequence: TGTGCCAGCAGCTTCGGGACTGGGATGTTCTTC. Translation gives CASSFGTGMFF.

The chain couples TRBV4-2 to TRBJ1-5; D not resolved. Germline values: CDR1 LGHNA, CDR2 YNFKEQ. The V end was cut by 1 base, the J end by 3 bases, with 13 bases between. The CDR3 loop spans 16 amino acids. DNA of the CDR3: TGTGCCAGCAGCCAAGTAGTAGGAGGGCTCAATCAGCCCCAGCATTTT. Translating it yields CASSQVVGGLNQPQHF.

The chain carries TRBV5-1 and TRBJ1-1; D is perhaps TRBD1 (5 bases). CDR1 and CDR2 from the germline V gene are SGHRS and YFSETQ. Trimming pared 2 bases from V and 8 bases from J, leaving 13 bases between. This CDR3 is built from 13 residues. The CDR3 region is CASSFSGSVEAFF. The CDR3 DNA reads TGCGCCAGCAGCTTCTCAGGGTCCGTGGAAGCTTTCTTT. The full variable domain, with the rest looked up from reference TRBV5-1 and TRBJ1-1, is KAGVTQTPRYLIKTRGQQVTLSCSPISGHRSVSWYQQTPGQGLQFLFEYFSETQRNKGNFPGRFSGRQFSNSRSEMNVSTLELGDSALYLCASSFSGSVEAFFGQGTRLTVV.

This rearrangement joins TRBV7-9 to TRBJ2-7, with D possibly being TRBD2 (6 bases). The V and J ends lost 1 base and 3 bases respectively, with 13 bases between them. This CDR3 has 15 residues. Germline CDR1 and CDR2: SEHNR and FQNEAQ (reference sequence). The CDR3 bases are TGTGCCAGCAGCTTAGTGGGCGGGGCCATCTACGAGCAGTACTTC. Protein sequence: CASSLVGGAIYEQYF. Supplemented by reference TRBV7-9 and TRBJ2-7, the full variable domain reads DTGVSQNPRHKITKRGQNVTFRCDPISEHNRLYWYRQTLGQGPEFLTYFQNEAQLEKSRLLSDRFSAERPKGSFSTLEIQRTEQGDSAMYLCASSLVGGAIYEQYFGPGTRLTVT.

The V gene is TRBV6-5, the J gene TRBJ2-2; 11 nucleotides agree with TRBD1. With V trimmed by 6 bases and J by 9 bases, 6 bases remained unmatched. The CDR3 has 14 residues. Germline CDR1 MNHEY, CDR2 SVGAGI. The CDR3 spells CASRRTGGLWELFF. CDR3 nucleotide sequence: TGTGCCAGCAGAAGGACAGGGGGCCTATGGGAGCTGTTTTTT.

This chain links TRBV10-2 with TRBJ1-2; 7 bases are a match to TRBD1. The CDR3 length is 15 residues. The germline gives CDR1 WSHSY, CDR2 SAAADI. V trimming: 2 bases; J trimming: 3 bases; junction bases outside the gene matches: 6. CDR3 DNA sequence: TGCGCCAGCAGTGAGGCGGAGGGGGCTTACTATGGCTACACCTTC. Its protein is CASSEAEGAYYGYTF.

The gene calls are TRBV29-1 and TRBJ2-3; TRBD2 agrees at 10 bases. This CDR3 is 16 amino acids long. Trimming at V came to 2 bases and at J to 5 bases, leaving 10 bases not matched to a gene. Looked up from germline, CDR1 is SQVTM and CDR2 is ANQGSEA. The CDR3, as DNA: TGCAGCGTTGAATGGCTAGCGGGAGAAGGGGAAGATACGCAGTATTTT. Residues: CSVEWLAGEGEDTQYF.

The chain is built from TRBV27 and TRBJ2-1; 13 bases fit TRBD2. Germline V CDR1 and CDR2: MNHEY, SMNVEV (reference sequence). The CDR3 length is 14 residues. Trimming cost V 5 bases and J 6 bases; bases outside gene matches: 1. CDR3 sequence reads: CASSTSGGANEQFF. In nucleotides, the CDR3 is TGTGCCAGCAGTACTAGCGGGGGGGCCAATGAGCAGTTCTTC.

This clone has just one count. The chain employs TRBV7-2 and TRBJ1-2, with D perhaps TRBD1 (6 bases). The CDR3 has 14 amino acids. V lost 4 bases and J lost 7, with 16 bases in between. From germline, CDR1 is SGHTA and CDR2 FQGNSA. The CDR3 sequence is CASSSRTETGGYTF. CDR3 coding DNA: TGTGCCAGCAGCTCACGGACAGAGACGGGTGGCTACACCTTC.

The genes are TRBV10-3 and TRBJ2-3, with no clear D. Between the trimmed V and J ends, which lost 6 bases and 0 bases, there was a span of 10 bases. CDR1 and CDR2 (germline): ENHRY, SYGVKD. This CDR3 has 14 residues. This chain's CDR3 is CAISSLASTDTQYF. The CDR3 DNA sequence: TGTGCCATCAGCTCTTTGGCTAGCACAGATACGCAGTATTTT.

This clone was detected only a few times. V and J are TRBV19 and TRBJ2-1, with D possibly matching TRBD2 (6 bases). Germline loops: CDR1 LNHDA, CDR2 SQIVND (reference sequence). V was shortened by 4 bases and J by 7 bases, with 14 bases between the two germline ends. The CDR3 contains 14 residues. CDR3 nucleotide sequence: TGTGCCAGTAGTAGCCTGTGGGGACTGAATGAGCAGTTCTTC. As protein: CASSSLWGLNEQFF. The complete variable domain, with remaining parts taken from reference TRBV19 and TRBJ2-1, reads DGGITQSPKYLFRKEGQNVTLSCEQNLNHDAMYWYRQDPGQGLRLIYYSQIVNDFQKGDIAEGYSVSREKKESFPLTVTSAQKNPTAFYLCASSSLWGLNEQFFGPGTRLTVL.

This clone appeared once. The chain links TRBV29-1 to TRBJ2-3; 14 positions agree with TRBD2. J was trimmed by 2 bases and V by 7 bases; bases with no gene match: 8. Germline V CDR1 and CDR2: SQVTM, ANQGSEA. The CDR3 runs to 16 residues. The CDR3 sequence: CSGGTSGSGFTDTQYF. In DNA form, the CDR3 reads TGCAGCGGGGGGACTAGCGGGAGCGGGTTCACAGATACGCAGTATTTT.

This clone was observed once. This chain connects TRBV28 to TRBJ1-3, with D unclear. Germline V CDR1 and CDR2: MDHEN, SYDVKM. Trimming stripped 8 bases from V and 10 bases from J, with 30 bases between. The CDR3 length is 17 residues. Here the CDR3 DNA reads TGTGCCAGCGGGAGTAGCCTCCGTTACAGTCTTGGAGAGACCATATATTTT. Translated, it gives CASGSSLRYSLGETIYF.

The gene calls are TRBV4-2 and TRBJ2-5, with D possibly being TRBD1 (7 bases). CDR1 is LGHNA and CDR2 is YNFKEQ in the germline V gene. This CDR3 has 18 amino acids. V dropped 0 bases and J dropped 1 base, with 18 bases sitting between them. The CDR3 region has the DNA TGTGCCAGCAGCCAAGAGTTCCGGGCAGGGGGGATCCAAGAGACCCAGTACTTC. This codes for CASSQEFRAGGIQETQYF.